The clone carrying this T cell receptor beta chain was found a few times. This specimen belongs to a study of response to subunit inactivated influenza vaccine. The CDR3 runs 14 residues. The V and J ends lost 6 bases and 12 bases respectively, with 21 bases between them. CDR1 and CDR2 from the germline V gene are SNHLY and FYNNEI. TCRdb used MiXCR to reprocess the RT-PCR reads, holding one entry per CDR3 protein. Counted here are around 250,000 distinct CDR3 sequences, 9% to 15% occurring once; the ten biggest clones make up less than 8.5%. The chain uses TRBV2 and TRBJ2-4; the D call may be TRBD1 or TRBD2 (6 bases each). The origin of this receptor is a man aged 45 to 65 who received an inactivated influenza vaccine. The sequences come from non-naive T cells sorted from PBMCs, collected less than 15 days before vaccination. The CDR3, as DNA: TGTGCCAGCAGAGGGGGAGGAGGTGTGTCGGCTCAGTACTTC. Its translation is CASRGGGGVSAQYF.